A single sample is the source of the 9 T cell receptor beta chains below, sequenced in a study of CD8 T cells in ankylosing spondylitis. Antigen specificity for these receptors is unknown. Study-wide results and caveats: Among TCR beta sequences, a motif of under 10 highly homologous variants appeared characteristic of ankylosing spondylitis blood.

TCRdb re-analysed the 5' RACE reads in MiXCR, keeping a single row per CDR3 protein. The sample holds about 800,000 distinct CDR3 sequences, roughly 10% seen once. Sequencing used blood, either unsorted or a sorted T cell fraction (not recorded which). The receptors were sampled from a male donor with ankylosing spondylitis.

The chain's CDR3 is CATSMDSNKQQYF. DNA of the CDR3: TGTGCCACCAGCATGGACAGCAACAAGCAGCAGTACTTC. The chain recombines TRBV15 with TRBJ2-7, with D perhaps TRBD1 (6 bases). V gave up 4 bases and J gave up 8 bases, with 15 bases separating them. The germline gives CDR1 LNHNV, CDR2 YYDKDF (reference sequence). The CDR3 has 13 amino acids.

This clonotype was seen ten or more times. The chain combines TRBV30 with TRBJ2-1; no definite D call. CDR3 length: 15 amino acids. Trimming took off 3 bases at V and 5 bases at J, with 17 bases between the two ends. CDR1 GTSNPN and CDR2 SVGIG come from the germline V gene (reference sequence). The CDR3 region has the DNA TGTGCCTGGAGCCTGTCCCTACTTGGGGACAATGAGCAGTTCTTC. Encoded protein: CAWSLSLLGDNEQFF.

This sequence joins TRBV7-9 and TRBJ1-2; TRBD1 is a possible D gene (5 bases). The CDR3 loop spans 13 amino acids. CDR1 is SEHNR, CDR2 FQNEAQ, per germline (reference sequence). V was shortened by 5 bases and J by 4 bases, with 11 bases between the two germline ends. CDR3 sequence (DNA): TGTGCCAGCAGCCCGTCAGGGAGCTATGGCTACACCTTC. This codes for CASSPSGSYGYTF.

At least ten counts were recorded for this clonotype. In DNA, the CDR3 is TGTGCCAGCAGCCAAGACCCTCGAAGAGTCACCGGGGAGCTGTTTTTT. This translates into CASSQDPRRVTGELFF. This chain links TRBV3-1 with TRBJ2-2; D gene ambiguous. V lost 0 bases and J lost 4, with 12 bases in between. Germline CDR1 and CDR2: LGHDT and YNNKEL (reference sequence). The CDR3 extends over 16 amino acids. Using reference TRBV3-1 and TRBJ2-2 for the parts outside the CDR3, the full variable domain is DTAVSQTPKYLVTQMGNDKSIKCEQNLGHDTMYWYKQDSKKFLKIMFSYNNKELIINETVPNRFSPKSPDKAHLNLHINSLELGDSAVYFCASSQDPRRVTGELFFGEGSRLTVL.

At least ten counts were recorded for this clonotype. The chain links TRBV19 to TRBJ2-1, with 9 positions matching TRBD2. In germline, CDR1 is LNHDA, CDR2 SQIVND (reference sequence). V dropped 5 bases and J dropped 4; count of bases not matched to a gene: 12. The CDR3 is 17 residues long. The CDR3 loop is CASSPGLARQVYNEQFF. The CDR3 bases are TGTGCCAGTAGTCCAGGACTAGCGAGACAAGTTTACAATGAGCAGTTCTTC. The whole variable domain, filled in from reference TRBV19 and TRBJ2-1, reads DGGITQSPKYLFRKEGQNVTLSCEQNLNHDAMYWYRQDPGQGLRLIYYSQIVNDFQKGDIAEGYSVSREKKESFPLTVTSAQKNPTAFYLCASSPGLARQVYNEQFFGPGTRLTVL.

This clonotype was seen more than once but under ten times. In nucleotides, the CDR3 is TGCGCCAGCAGTTTCCAGACAGGGCCCTACGAGCAGTACTTC. It codes for CASSFQTGPYEQYF. V is TRBV5-1 and J is TRBJ2-7; 7 positions match TRBD1. The CDR3 covers 14 residues. Trimming took 5 bases from V and 2 from J; bases not matched to a gene: 7. Germline values: CDR1 SGHRS, CDR2 YFSETQ. The full variable domain, in which reference TRBV5-1 and TRBJ2-7 provide the parts outside the CDR3, is KAGVTQTPRYLIKTRGQQVTLSCSPISGHRSVSWYQQTPGQGLQFLFEYFSETQRNKGNFPGRFSGRQFSNSRSEMNVSTLELGDSALYLCASSFQTGPYEQYFGPGTRLTVT.

This clonotype was picked up many times. The V gene is TRBV12-3 or TRBV12-4, the J gene TRBJ2-5, with D unresolved. With 1 base removed from V and 5 bases from J, the gap between germline ends came to 8 bases. This CDR3 region has 13 residues. CDR3: CASSLVPRETQYF. DNA for the CDR3: TGTGCCAGCAGTTTAGTCCCTCGGGAGACCCAGTACTTC.

This clonotype was counted at least ten times. This chain links TRBV7-9 with TRBJ2-2; D gene ambiguous. The V end was cut by 6 bases, the J end by 4 bases, with 12 bases between. The CDR3 covers 14 residues. The germline gives CDR1 SEHNR, CDR2 FQNEAQ (reference sequence). Written as DNA, the CDR3 is TGTGCCAGCAGTTACCGGGCTACCACCGGGGAGCTGTTTTTT. Protein sequence: CASSYRATTGELFF.

This clonotype occurred many times. V gene TRBV29-1 combines with J gene TRBJ1-1; 7 bases align to TRBD1. The CDR3 is 11 residues long. The germline gives CDR1 SQVTM, CDR2 ANQGSEA. V gave up 6 bases and J gave up 3 bases; unmatched junction bases: 1. CDR3 in DNA: TGCAGCGTCAGGGGGTACACTGAAGCTTTCTTT. Protein sequence: CSVRGYTEAFF.